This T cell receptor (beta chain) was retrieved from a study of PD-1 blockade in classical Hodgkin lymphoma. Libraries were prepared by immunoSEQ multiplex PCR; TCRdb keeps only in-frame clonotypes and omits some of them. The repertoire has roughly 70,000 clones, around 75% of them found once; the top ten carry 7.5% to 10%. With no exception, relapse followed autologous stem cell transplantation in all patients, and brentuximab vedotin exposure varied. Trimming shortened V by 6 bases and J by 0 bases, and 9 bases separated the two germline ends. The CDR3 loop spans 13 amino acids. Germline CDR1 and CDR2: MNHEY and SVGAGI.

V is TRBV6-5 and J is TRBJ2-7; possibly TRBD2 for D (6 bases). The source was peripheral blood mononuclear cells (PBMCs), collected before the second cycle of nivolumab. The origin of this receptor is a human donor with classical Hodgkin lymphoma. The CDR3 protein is CASRGEASYEQYF. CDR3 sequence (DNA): TGTGCCAGCAGAGGGGAGGCCTCCTACGAGCAGTACTTC.